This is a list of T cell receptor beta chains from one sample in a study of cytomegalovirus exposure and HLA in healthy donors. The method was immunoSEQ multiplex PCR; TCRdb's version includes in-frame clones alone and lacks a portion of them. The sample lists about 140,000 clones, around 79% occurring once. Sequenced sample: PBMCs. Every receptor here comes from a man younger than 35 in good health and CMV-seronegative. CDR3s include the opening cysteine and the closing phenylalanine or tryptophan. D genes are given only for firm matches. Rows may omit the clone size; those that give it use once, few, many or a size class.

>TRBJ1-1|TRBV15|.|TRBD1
CATSRIVGTGGETEAFF
TGTGCCACCAGCAGGATAGTGGGGACAGGGGGCGAGACTGAAGCTTTCTTT
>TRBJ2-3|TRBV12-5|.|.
CASGLGGDYDTQYF
TGTGCTAGTGGTTTGGGCGGGGATTATGATACGCAGTATTTT
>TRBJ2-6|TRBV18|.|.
CASSPRSGSGANVLTF
TGTGCCAGCTCACCGAGGTCTGGTTCTGGGGCCAACGTCCTGACTTTC
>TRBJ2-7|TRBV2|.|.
CASSEVGGREYF
TGTGCCAGCAGTGAAGTGGGGGGACGCGAGTACTTC
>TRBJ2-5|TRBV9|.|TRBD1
CASSAGTEETQYF
TGTGCCAGCAGCGCCGGGACAGAAGAGACCCAGTACTTC
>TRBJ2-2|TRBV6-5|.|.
CASSYPGHTGELFF
TGTGCCAGCAGTTACCCAGGTCACACCGGGGAGCTGTTTTTT
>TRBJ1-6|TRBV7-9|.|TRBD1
CASSLDFRDRDSPLHF
TGTGCCAGCAGCTTAGACTTTCGGGACAGAGATTCACCCCTCCACTTT
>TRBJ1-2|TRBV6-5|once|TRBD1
CASSDRGRNYGYTF
TGTGCCAGCAGTGACAGGGGGCGGAACTATGGCTACACCTTC
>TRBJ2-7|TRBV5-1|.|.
CASSSYTGYEQYF
TGCGCCAGCAGCTCTTATACAGGGTACGAGCAGTACTTC
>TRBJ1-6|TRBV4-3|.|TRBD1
CASSRARDRLGSPLHF
TGCGCCAGCAGCCGAGCAAGGGACAGGCTAGGTTCACCCCTCCACTTT
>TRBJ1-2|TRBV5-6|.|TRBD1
CASSLDRGLLYGYTF
TGTGCCAGCAGCTTGGACAGGGGGCTCCTCTATGGCTACACCTTC
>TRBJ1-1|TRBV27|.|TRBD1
CASSLQSGGTEAFF
TGTGCCAGCAGTTTACAATCAGGGGGCACTGAAGCTTTCTTT
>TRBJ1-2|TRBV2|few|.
CASMRLNYGYTF
TGTGCCAGCATGCGATTGAACTATGGCTACACCTTC
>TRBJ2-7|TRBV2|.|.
CASSGLAGSYEQYF
TGTGCCAGCAGTGGCTTGGCAGGCTCCTACGAGCAGTACTTC
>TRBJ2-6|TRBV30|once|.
CAWSVKEAPGANVLTF
TGTGCCTGGAGTGTAAAAGAGGCACCCGGGGCCAACGTCCTGACTTTC
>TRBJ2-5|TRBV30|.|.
CAWSVSLVGYPQETQYF
TGTGCCTGGAGCGTAAGCCTCGTTGGTTACCCCCAAGAGACCCAGTACTTC
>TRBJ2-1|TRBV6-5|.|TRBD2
CASSPGGGSYNEQFF
TGTGCCAGCAGTCCCGGGGGGGGTTCCTACAATGAGCAGTTCTTC
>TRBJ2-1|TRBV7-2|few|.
CASSLAPTGGSYNEQFF
TGTGCCAGCAGCTTAGCCCCGACAGGCGGCTCCTACAATGAGCAGTTCTTC
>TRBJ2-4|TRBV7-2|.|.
CASSLTRDVAKNIQYF
TGTGCCAGCAGCTTAACGCGGGACGTAGCCAAAAACATTCAGTACTTC
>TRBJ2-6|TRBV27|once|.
CASSNMAGANVLTF
TGTGCCAGCAGTAACATGGCTGGGGCCAACGTCCTGACTTTC
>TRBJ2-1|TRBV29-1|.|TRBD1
CSVTKGQDSYNEQFF
TGCAGCGTTACTAAGGGACAGGACTCCTACAATGAGCAGTTCTTC
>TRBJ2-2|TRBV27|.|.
CASSLQGWGELFF
TGTGCCAGCAGTCTACAGGGATGGGGGGAGCTGTTTTTT
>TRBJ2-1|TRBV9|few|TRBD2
CASSESGGAYNEQFF
TGTGCCAGCAGCGAGAGCGGGGGGGCCTACAATGAGCAGTTCTTC
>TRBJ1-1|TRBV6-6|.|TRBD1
CASSFGTGVRTEAFF
TGTGCCAGCAGTTTCGGGACAGGGGTTCGCACTGAAGCTTTCTTT
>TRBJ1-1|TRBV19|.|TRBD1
CASSIGGQVNTEAFF
TGTGCCAGTAGTATAGGGGGACAGGTCAACACTGAAGCTTTCTTT
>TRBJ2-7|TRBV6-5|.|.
CASSQDSQKIYEQYF
TGTGCCAGCAGTCAGGACAGCCAGAAAATCTACGAGCAGTACTTC
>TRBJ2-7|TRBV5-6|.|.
CASSSGRQYSSYEQYF
TGTGCCAGCAGCTCCGGACGACAGTATAGCTCCTACGAGCAGTACTTC
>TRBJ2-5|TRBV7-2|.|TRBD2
CASTSRLAGMETQYF
TGTGCCAGCACCTCTCGACTAGCGGGGATGGAGACCCAGTACTTC
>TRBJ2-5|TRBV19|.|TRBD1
CASSPRTGWETQYF
TGTGCCAGTAGCCCTCGGACAGGCTGGGAGACCCAGTACTTC
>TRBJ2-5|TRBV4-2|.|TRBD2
CASSKAPSGGPDTNQETQYF
TGTGCCAGCAGCAAAGCCCCCAGCGGGGGGCCCGATACCAACCAAGAGACCCAGTACTTC
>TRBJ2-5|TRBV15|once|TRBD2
CATSRGGRGEETQYF
TGTGCCACCAGCAGAGGGGGGCGGGGGGAAGAGACCCAGTACTTC
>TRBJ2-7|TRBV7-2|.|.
CASSLRGYEQYF
TGTGCCAGCAGCTTGCGGGGCTACGAGCAGTACTTC
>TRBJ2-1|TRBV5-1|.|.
CASGEGYAKSEQFF
TGCGCCAGCGGTGAGGGATATGCTAAGAGTGAGCAGTTCTTC
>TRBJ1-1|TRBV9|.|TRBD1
CASSPWTGNTEAFF
TGTGCCAGCAGCCCCTGGACAGGGAACACTGAAGCTTTCTTT
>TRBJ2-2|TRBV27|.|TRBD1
CASRDRGYTGELFF
TGTGCCAGCAGGGACAGGGGCTACACCGGGGAGCTGTTTTTT
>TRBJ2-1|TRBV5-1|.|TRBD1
CASSLAGQGYNEQFF
TGCGCCAGCAGCTTGGCGGGACAGGGCTACAATGAGCAGTTCTTC
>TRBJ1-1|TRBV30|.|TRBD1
CAWSLRTGAADTEAFF
TGTGCCTGGAGTTTAAGGACAGGGGCTGCAGACACTGAAGCTTTCTTT
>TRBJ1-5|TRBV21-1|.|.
CASSKGFSGGNQPQHF
TGTGCCAGCAGCAAAGGCTTCTCGGGGGGGAATCAGCCCCAGCATTTT
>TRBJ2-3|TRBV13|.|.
CASSPPGGPDTQYF
TGTGCCAGCAGCCCCCCGGGCGGGCCAGATACGCAGTATTTT
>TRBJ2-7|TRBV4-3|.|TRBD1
CASSQRTGGYEQYF
TGCGCCAGCAGCCAGAGGACAGGGGGATACGAGCAGTACTTC
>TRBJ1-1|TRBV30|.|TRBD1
CAWSTPDRGRTEAFF
TGTGCCTGGAGTACACCGGACAGGGGGCGAACTGAAGCTTTCTTT
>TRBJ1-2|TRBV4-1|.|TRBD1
CASSHTGTGSNGYTF
TGCGCCAGCAGCCACACCGGGACAGGGTCTAATGGCTACACCTTC
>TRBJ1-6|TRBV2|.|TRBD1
CASSGTGGASPLHF
TGTGCCAGCAGTGGGACAGGGGGGGCGTCACCCCTCCACTTT
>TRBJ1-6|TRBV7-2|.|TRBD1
CASTFPGTGNSPLHF
TGTGCCAGCACCTTTCCCGGGACAGGAAATTCACCCCTCCACTTT
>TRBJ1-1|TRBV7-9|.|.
CSASTMNTEAFF
TGTTCCGCGAGTACGATGAACACTGAAGCTTTCTTT
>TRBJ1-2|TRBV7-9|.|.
CSSSNSGDRGYTF
TGTTCCAGCAGCAACTCCGGGGATCGCGGCTACACCTTC
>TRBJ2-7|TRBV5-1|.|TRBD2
CASTDGEGLREQYF
TGCGCCAGCACCGACGGGGAGGGACTTCGGGAGCAGTACTTC
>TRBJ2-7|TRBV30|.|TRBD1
CAWSLRIGTVLSYEQYF
TGTGCCTGGAGTTTAAGAATCGGGACAGTCCTCTCCTACGAGCAGTACTTC
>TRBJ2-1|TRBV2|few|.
CASSEGAGYPYNEQFF
TGTGCCAGCAGTGAAGGCGCAGGGTACCCCTACAATGAGCAGTTCTTC
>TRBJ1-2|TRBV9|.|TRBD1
CASSVAMDRSRGDYGYTF
TGTGCCAGCAGCGTTGCTATGGACAGGTCCCGCGGGGATTATGGCTACACCTTC